Listed below are T cell receptor beta chains from one sample, sequenced in a study of cytomegalovirus exposure and HLA in healthy donors. Profiling relied on immunoSEQ multiplex PCR, and the TCRdb table lists in-frame clones only, not all of them. This table holds fewer than 130,000 clones, around 62% found once. The sample taken for sequencing was PBMCs. These TCRs come from a man aged 25-45 years in good health and CMV-seropositive. Both conserved end residues are part of each CDR3. A D gene is named only where the DNA matches it firmly. The size field is filled for only some rows; it gives once, few, many or a size class.

CDR3 protein: CASSNSGGATDTQYF; CDR3 DNA: TGTGCCAGCAGTAATAGCGGGGGGGCCACAGATACGCAGTATTTT; D gene: TRBD2; V gene: TRBV6-5; J gene: TRBJ2-3; clone size: few
CDR3 protein: CAISESEGSSPLHF; CDR3 DNA: TGTGCCATCAGTGAGTCGGAGGGCAGTTCACCCCTCCACTTT; D gene: NA; V gene: TRBV10-3; J gene: TRBJ1-6; clone size: NA
CDR3 protein: CASSGSGTQGETQYF; CDR3 DNA: TGTGCCAGCAGTGGGTCCGGGACTCAAGGGGAGACCCAGTACTTC; D gene: NA; V gene: TRBV6-1; J gene: TRBJ2-5; clone size: NA
CDR3 protein: CASSYSPGSNTGELFF; CDR3 DNA: TGTGCCAGCAGTTACTCCCCGGGGTCCAACACCGGGGAGCTGTTTTTT; D gene: NA; V gene: TRBV6-5; J gene: TRBJ2-2; clone size: NA
CDR3 protein: CASSPSGTDTQYF; CDR3 DNA: TGTGCCAGCAGCCCCAGTGGCACAGATACGCAGTATTTT; D gene: NA; V gene: TRBV7-9; J gene: TRBJ2-3; clone size: few
CDR3 protein: CASSFPGTGRGYTF; CDR3 DNA: TGTGCCAGCAGTTTCCCCGGGACAGGGAGAGGCTACACCTTC; D gene: TRBD1; V gene: TRBV5-5; J gene: TRBJ1-2; clone size: few
CDR3 protein: CASSEGTAGANVLTF; CDR3 DNA: TGTGCCAGCAGTGAAGGGACAGCTGGGGCCAACGTCCTGACTTTC; D gene: NA; V gene: TRBV6-1; J gene: TRBJ2-6; clone size: few
CDR3 protein: CAIRGDSFNEKLFF; CDR3 DNA: TGTGCCATCAGAGGGGACAGCTTTAATGAAAAACTGTTTTTT; D gene: TRBD1; V gene: TRBV10-3; J gene: TRBJ1-4; clone size: NA
CDR3 protein: CASSTRGQYGYTF; CDR3 DNA: TGTGCCAGCAGCACTAGGGGGCAATATGGCTACACCTTC; D gene: TRBD1; V gene: TRBV27; J gene: TRBJ1-2; clone size: NA
CDR3 protein: CASSIWTGGNTEAFF; CDR3 DNA: TGTGCCAGCAGCATTTGGACAGGGGGCAACACTGAAGCTTTCTTT; D gene: TRBD1; V gene: TRBV7-9; J gene: TRBJ1-1; clone size: few
CDR3 protein: CASSQGSDGPRGSNQPQHF; CDR3 DNA: TGCGCCAGCAGCCAAGGTTCCGATGGTCCCCGCGGGAGCAATCAGCCCCAGCATTTT; D gene: NA; V gene: TRBV4-1; J gene: TRBJ1-5; clone size: few
CDR3 protein: CASSPGLISYEQYF; CDR3 DNA: TGTGCCAGCAGCCCGGGGTTAATCTCCTACGAGCAGTACTTC; D gene: NA; V gene: TRBV5-6; J gene: TRBJ2-7; clone size: few
CDR3 protein: CASSDSGSYGYTF; CDR3 DNA: TGTGCCAGCAGTGACTCGGGCAGCTATGGCTACACCTTC; D gene: NA; V gene: TRBV6-4; J gene: TRBJ1-2; clone size: few
CDR3 protein: CASRSGTGDGYTF; CDR3 DNA: TGCGCCAGCAGATCCGGGACAGGGGATGGCTACACCTTC; D gene: TRBD1; V gene: TRBV5-1; J gene: TRBJ1-2; clone size: NA
CDR3 protein: CATSRDGTGYGTEAFF; CDR3 DNA: TGTGCCACCAGCAGAGATGGAACAGGGTATGGCACTGAAGCTTTCTTT; D gene: NA; V gene: TRBV15; J gene: TRBJ1-1; clone size: NA